This T cell receptor (beta chain) was obtained from a study of blood T cell repertoires in COVID-19. Looking at the study overall: T cells, B-cell-depleted T cells, or PBMCs provided the cDNA or gDNA that served as material.

Clones were sequenced by immunoSEQ multiplex PCR, and TCRdb holds only the in-frame ones, with some missing. The sample records 200,000 to 300,000 clones, nearly 90% being singletons. The CDR3 consists of 16 residues. Germline V lookup: CDR1 SGHNT, CDR2 YENEEA. The V gene lost 11 bases and the J gene lost 3 bases, with 26 bases spanning the gap. Sequenced input: peripheral blood. The rearrangement links TRBV11-3 to TRBJ2-7, with a weak D call TRBD2 (5 bases). This receptor was obtained from a woman aged 25 to 39 with acute or convalescent COVID-19. CDR3 in amino acids: CAGTQRDVNLHYEQYF. The CDR3 DNA reads TGTGCCGGTACGCAGAGGGATGTGAATCTACACTACGAGCAGTACTTC.